These T cell receptor beta chains were read from a single sample in a study of T cell responses to AZD1222 COVID-19 vaccine. Profiled with immunoSEQ multiplex PCR; TCRdb holds only in-frame clones, not every one. Of some 250,000 clones in the sample, around 93% were seen once. Sample: peripheral blood, taken 28 days after the second AZD1222 dose. The receptors were sampled from an adult who received the AZD1222 COVID-19 vaccine. CDR3s include the opening cysteine and the closing phenylalanine or tryptophan. Fields, in order: D gene, J gene, V gene, clone size, CDR3 DNA, CDR3 protein. D genes are given only for firm matches. Size tells how often a clone was seen (once, few, many) or the class of an expanded clone, and some rows leave it out.

. | TRBJ2-1 | TRBV10-3 | . | TGTGCCATCAGTGAGCCGCGGGGTCCTAGGTTCTTC | CAISEPRGPRFF
TRBD1 | TRBJ1-2 | TRBV27 | . | TGTGCCAGCAGTTTACCCCACAGTCAGGGGGCAGAGTATGGCTACACCTTC | CASSLPHSQGAEYGYTF
TRBD1 | TRBJ1-1 | TRBV5-5 | . | TGTGCCAGCAGCCGGACAGGGAGGGCAAACACTGAAGCTTTCTTT | CASSRTGRANTEAFF
TRBD1 | TRBJ1-2 | TRBV7-3 | . | TGTGCCAGCAGCCGGGGACAGGCCTACACCTTC | CASSRGQAYTF
TRBD1 | TRBJ2-5 | TRBV5-1 | . | TGCGCCAGCAGCAACCCGGGACAGCCAAGGGAGACCCAGTACTTC | CASSNPGQPRETQYF
. | TRBJ1-2 | TRBV19 | once | TGTGCCAGTACAAAGGAGGGGCGGCTTAACTATGGCTACACCTTC | CASTKEGRLNYGYTF
. | TRBJ2-6 | TRBV28 | once | TGTGCCAGCACCGGCCGGGACAAACTCTCTGGGGCCAACGTCCTGACTTTC | CASTGRDKLSGANVLTF
. | TRBJ2-2 | TRBV7-9 | . | TGTGCCAGCAGGCCTACCGGGACATCCTCACTAGGGGAGCTGTTTTTT | CASRPTGTSSLGELFF
. | TRBJ1-6 | TRBV5-1 | . | TGCGCCAGCAGCTTGACCCCCTTGGGGACAAACTCCTATAATTCACCCCTCCACTTT | CASSLTPLGTNSYNSPLHF
TRBD1 | TRBJ1-5 | TRBV5-4 | . | TGTGCCAGCAGCCCTGGGGGGGACAGCGATCAGCCCCAGCATTTT | CASSPGGDSDQPQHF
. | TRBJ2-7 | TRBV7-3 | . | TGTGCCCCAAAGCGGCAGGAAGGAGACTCCTACGAGCAGTACTTC | CAPKRQEGDSYEQYF
. | TRBJ2-1 | TRBV3-1/TRBV3-2 | . | TGTGCCAGCAGCCAAGATTATTGGAACAATGAGCAGTTCTTC | CASSQDYWNNEQFF
. | TRBJ2-7 | TRBV7-3 | . | TGTGCCAGCAGTCCATCCGGGAGCCTCTCCTACGAGCAGTACTTC | CASSPSGSLSYEQYF
TRBD1 | TRBJ1-1 | TRBV28 | . | TGTGCCAGCAGTCTCGACAGGGGACGGGCTTTCTTT | CASSLDRGRAFF
. | TRBJ2-7 | TRBV15 | . | TGTGCCACCAGCAGAGGGGGACCCCTTGGGTACGAGCAGTACTTC | CATSRGGPLGYEQYF
. | TRBJ1-3 | TRBV11-2 | . | TGTGCCAGCAGCTGGGGTCCCTCTGGAAACACCATATATTTT | CASSWGPSGNTIYF
. | TRBJ1-2 | TRBV3-1/TRBV3-2 | . | TGTGCCAGCAGCCAAGATTGGACGGGGCCCCGGTACACCTTC | CASSQDWTGPRYTF
. | TRBJ1-6 | TRBV7-9 | . | TGTGCCAGCAGCCCCCGGATTAACTCACCCCTCCACTTT | CASSPRINSPLHF
. | TRBJ2-7 | TRBV3-1/TRBV3-2 | once | TGTGCCAGCAGCACTACCGGGTCCCGGACGGACGAGCAGTACTTC | CASSTTGSRTDEQYF
TRBD2 | TRBJ2-2 | TRBV19 | . | TGTGCCAGTGGCGCGGGAGGGAACACCGGGGAGCTGTTTTTT | CASGAGGNTGELFF
. | TRBJ1-1 | TRBV3-1/TRBV3-2 | . | TGTGCCAGCAGCCAAGATCAGAGCCTAGCTTTCTTT | CASSQDQSLAFF
TRBD1 | TRBJ2-5 | TRBV6-6 | . | TGTGCCAGCAGCACGGACAGGGGCCCCCTCCAAGAGACCCAGTACTTC | CASSTDRGPLQETQYF
TRBD1 | TRBJ2-4 | TRBV19 | . | TGTGCCAGCCATACAGGGGACCCCAACATTCAGTACTTC | CASHTGDPNIQYF
TRBD1 | TRBJ2-7 | TRBV10-3 | . | TGTGCCATCAGTGTACCGGGACAGGGGCCCTACGAGCAGTACTTC | CAISVPGQGPYEQYF
. | TRBJ2-2 | TRBV6-5 | . | TGTGCCAGCAGATGGGAAGTGGGGACCGGGGAGCTGTTTTTT | CASRWEVGTGELFF
. | TRBJ2-1 | TRBV2 | . | TGTGCCAGCTCGACCTCTTACAATGAGCAGTTCTTC | CASSTSYNEQFF
TRBD2 | TRBJ2-1 | TRBV7-2 | . | TGTGCCAGCAGCTCTAGCGGGATTCGGAACGAGCAGTTCTTC | CASSSSGIRNEQFF
. | TRBJ2-5 | TRBV4-2 | . | TGTGCCAGCAGCCAAGCCGTCAGGGGAGAGACCCAGTACTTC | CASSQAVRGETQYF
. | TRBJ2-1 | TRBV7-9 | . | TGTGCCAGCAGCTTACTAAGGGGGGAATCCTACAATGAGCAGTTCTTC | CASSLLRGESYNEQFF
. | TRBJ2-7 | TRBV6-1 | . | TGTGCCAGCAGTGAAGCGCAGGGCGCCCCCTACGAGCAGTACTTC | CASSEAQGAPYEQYF
TRBD1 | TRBJ1-1 | TRBV5-1 | once | TGCGCCAGCAGCTTGTTACCAGGGGGCAATACTGAAGCTTTCTTT | CASSLLPGGNTEAFF
. | TRBJ1-2 | TRBV6-5 | . | TGTGCCAGCAGTTACTCAGGGGACTATGGCTACACCTTC | CASSYSGDYGYTF
TRBD1 | TRBJ1-4 | TRBV7-2 | . | TGTGCCAGCAGCTTGGGCAGGGGGAGTGAAAAACTGTTTTTT | CASSLGRGSEKLFF
. | TRBJ1-6 | TRBV7-2 | . | TGTGCCAGCAGCTTAGGTCAGGGGTTGGCACCCCTCCACTTT | CASSLGQGLAPLHF
. | TRBJ1-1 | TRBV6-5 | once | TGTGCCAGCCTACAAATTGCGGGCACTGAAGCTTTCTTT | CASLQIAGTEAFF
. | TRBJ1-2 | TRBV6-2/TRBV6-3 | . | TGTGCCAGCAGCCGTCGGGGACCAGCTAACTATGGCTACACCTTC | CASSRRGPANYGYTF
. | TRBJ1-1 | TRBV30 | once | TGTGCCTGGAGTAAGGGCGAGGGACTGGGCACTGAAGCTTTCTTT | CAWSKGEGLGTEAFF
TRBD2 | TRBJ2-5 | TRBV27 | once | TGTGCCAGCAGCTTACTAGCGGGGGGGTACCAAGAGACCCAGTACTTC | CASSLLAGGYQETQYF
. | TRBJ2-1 | TRBV5-1 | . | TGCGCCAGCAGCTTGAATCTGAGGAGTACCGCGTACAATGAGCAGTTCTTC | CASSLNLRSTAYNEQFF
. | TRBJ1-4 | TRBV18 | once | TGTGCCAGCTCAAAGTCCACAGAGGGAGAAAAACTGTTTTTT | CASSKSTEGEKLFF
TRBD1 | TRBJ2-3 | TRBV5-6 | . | TGTGCCAGCAGCTTGGCCGGACAGGGGGGCACAGATACGCAGTATTTT | CASSLAGQGGTDTQYF
TRBD2 | TRBJ2-1 | TRBV25-1 | . | TGTGCCAGCAGTGGGACTAGCGGGAATGAGCAGTTCTTC | CASSGTSGNEQFF
. | TRBJ2-7 | TRBV5-4 | . | TGTGCCAGCAGCTTGGCCGGGGGCAATAAACCCTCCGAGCAGTACTTC | CASSLAGGNKPSEQYF
. | TRBJ1-2 | TRBV11-2 | . | TGTGCCAGCAGCAAGATCAAGGGCTTTGGGGGCTACACCTTC | CASSKIKGFGGYTF
. | TRBJ1-2 | TRBV29-1 | . | TGCAGCGTCAATGACGGCTACACCTTC | CSVNDGYTF
TRBD1 | TRBJ1-4 | TRBV6-4 | . | TGTGCCAGCCCTGAAGTGGGGACAGGGGGTCCAACTAATGAAAAACTGTTTTTT | CASPEVGTGGPTNEKLFF
TRBD1 | TRBJ2-3 | TRBV19 | . | TGTGCCAGTAGTACTGACAGGGGGCTAGATACGCAGTATTTT | CASSTDRGLDTQYF
TRBD1 | TRBJ1-5 | TRBV5-6 | once | TGTGCCAGCAGCTCGGGACAGGGAAGTTATAGCAATCAGCCCCAGCATTTT | CASSSGQGSYSNQPQHF
TRBD1 | TRBJ1-4 | TRBV3-1/TRBV3-2 | . | TGTGCCAGCAGCCACCGGACAGGGGGACTGTTTTTT | CASSHRTGGLFF
. | TRBJ1-1 | TRBV7-2 | . | TGTGCCAGCAGCCCCATAGGGGGAAAGAACACTGAAGCTTTCTTT | CASSPIGGKNTEAFF
. | TRBJ1-1 | TRBV7-8 | . | TGTGCCAGCAGCTTAGGGAGGAGGGGGATGGTCACTGAAGCTTTCTTT | CASSLGRRGMVTEAFF
TRBD1 | TRBJ2-7 | TRBV5-1 | . | TGCGCCAGCAATAGTGAGGACAGGGGCTACGAGCAGTACTTC | CASNSEDRGYEQYF
TRBD2 | TRBJ2-1 | TRBV11-1 | . | TGTGCCAGCAGCTCTAGCGGGAGAAGATCCTACAATGAGCAGTTCTTC | CASSSSGRRSYNEQFF
. | TRBJ2-3 | TRBV5-1 | . | TGCGCCTCCGGGTCGGGCACAGATACGCAGTATTTT | CASGSGTDTQYF
TRBD1 | TRBJ2-3 | TRBV25-1 | . | TGTGCCAGCAGTCCCCAGGACAGGGGACTACATAGAACAGATACGCAGTATTTT | CASSPQDRGLHRTDTQYF
. | TRBJ2-5 | TRBV28 | . | TGTGCCAGCAGTCCGTCGTGGCTAGCCCAAGAGACCCAGTACTTC | CASSPSWLAQETQYF
. | TRBJ2-1 | TRBV2 | . | TGTGCCAGCAGTGAAGTGGGGGTGCGCAATGAGCAGTTCTTC | CASSEVGVRNEQFF
TRBD1 | TRBJ2-7 | TRBV2 | . | TGTGCCAGCAAGGGACAGGTCTCCTACGAGCAGTACTTC | CASKGQVSYEQYF
. | TRBJ2-3 | TRBV4-1 | . | TGCGCCAGCAGCCACCGACTGACCCGCGATACGCAGTATTTT | CASSHRLTRDTQYF
. | TRBJ2-5 | TRBV27 | . | TGTGCCAGCAGACCCGGAAGGATTACCACCCAGTACTTC | CASRPGRITTQYF